Following are 24 T cell receptor beta chains from one sample sequenced in a study of beta chain features in type 1 diabetes. Notes on the study in general: Researchers report that Type 1 diabetes patients had moderately but significantly shorter TCRB CDR3s across all four CD4+ subsets.

Antigens of these TCRs are unknown. The authors reverse transcribed all of the isolated RNA, so sequencing captured expressed TCRB transcripts. Some clones are missing from TCRdb's copy, which holds only in-frame ones; the method was immunoSEQ multiplex PCR. The sample gives approximately 70,000 clones, around 49% of which show up once; about 0.74% is in the top ten. Source material: central memory CD4+ T cells from blood. The receptors derive from a man aged 25 to 40 with type 1 diabetes.

The chain recombines TRBV15 with TRBJ1-4; TRBD1 might be the D (6 bases). Germline lookup yields CDR1 LNHNV and CDR2 YYDKDF (reference sequence). This CDR3 contains 15 residues. V lost 3 bases and J lost 8, with 16 bases in between. The CDR3: CATSSLQGVGEKLFF. The CDR3 nucleotides read TGTGCCACCAGCAGCCTACAGGGCGTTGGGGAAAAACTGTTTTTT.

The CDR3 region has the DNA TGTGCCAGCAGCAAGGACAGGGGAGATCAGCCCCAGCATTTT. Its translation is CASSKDRGDQPQHF. This chain connects TRBV2 to TRBJ1-5, with 9 bases matching TRBD1. The V gene's germline CDR1 is SNHLY and CDR2 FYNNEI. V dropped 6 bases and J dropped 5; count of bases not matched to a gene: 5. CDR3 length equals 14 residues.

This clone was observed a few times. This sample also contains other DNA sequences that code for the same CDR3. This sequence joins TRBV5-1 and TRBJ2-7, with TRBD2 as a possible D gene (5 bases). The CDR3 sequence is 14 residues long. Trimming removed 3 bases at V and 5 bases at J, with 15 bases between. Germline values: CDR1 SGHRS, CDR2 YFSETQ. The CDR3 bases are TGCGCCAGCAGCTCGGAACGGGGAGACGACGAGCAGTACTTC. Its protein is CASSSERGDDEQYF. The entire variable domain, with the rest obtained from reference TRBV5-1 and TRBJ2-7, is as follows: KAGVTQTPRYLIKTRGQQVTLSCSPISGHRSVSWYQQTPGQGLQFLFEYFSETQRNKGNFPGRFSGRQFSNSRSEMNVSTLELGDSALYLCASSSERGDDEQYFGPGTRLTVT.

The rearrangement uses TRBV7-8 and TRBJ2-7, with D possibly matching TRBD1 (6 bases). Trimming shortened V by 1 base and J by 2 bases, and 15 bases separated the two germline ends. The CDR3 length is 16 residues. Germline CDR1 reads SGHVS; CDR2 reads FQNEAQ. CDR3 loop: CASSLGTAHGPYEQYF. In DNA form, the CDR3 reads TGTGCCAGCAGCTTAGGGACAGCACATGGGCCCTACGAGCAGTACTTC.

The sample holds a few counts of this clone. The chain is built from TRBV7-9 and TRBJ1-1; 7 bases agree with TRBD1. After removal of 1 base from V and 6 bases from J, the junction contained 8 bases not matched to a gene. The CDR3 is made up of 15 amino acids. Per germline, CDR1 SEHNR and CDR2 FQNEAQ (reference sequence). In DNA, the CDR3 is TGTGCCAGCAGCTTAGGGGACAGATCAAGGGCTGAAGCTTTCTTT. Its translation: CASSLGDRSRAEAFF.

The rearrangement joins TRBV27 to TRBJ1-5; the D gene is possibly TRBD1 (6 bases). Per germline, CDR1 MNHEY and CDR2 SMNVEV (reference sequence). Trimming took 1 base from V and 4 from J, leaving 11 bases between them. The length of the CDR3 is 15 residues. The CDR3 nucleotides are TGTGCCAGCAGTTTATTGACAGGCGCGAATCAGCCCCAGCATTTT. Translating gives CASSLLTGANQPQHF.

J is TRBJ2-3 and V is TRBV25-1; D not certain. In germline, CDR1 is MGHDK, CDR2 SYGVNS. V was shortened by 4 bases and J by 5 bases, with 7 bases between the two germline ends. The CDR3 has 12 amino acids. This CDR3 is CASSVLGDTQYF. Written as DNA, the CDR3 is TGTGCCAGCAGTGTCCTCGGAGATACGCAGTATTTT.

The V gene is TRBV12-5, the J gene TRBJ2-3; 8 bases map to TRBD2. V dropped 6 bases and J dropped 2; count of bases not matched to a gene: 7. Germline CDR1 LGHNT, CDR2 FRNRAP. CDR3 size: 15 residues. Here the CDR3 reads CASGTRGGFTDTQYF. CDR3 nucleotide sequence: TGTGCTAGTGGAACCCGGGGGGGGTTCACAGATACGCAGTATTTT.

The chain joins TRBV5-4 to TRBJ2-2; D is possibly TRBD2 (6 bases). V was trimmed by 1 base and J by 1 base, leaving 11 bases between them. This CDR3 region has 16 residues. CDR1 and CDR2 from the germline V gene are SGHNT and YYREEE (reference sequence). The CDR3 is CASSLTGGKNTGELFF. The CDR3 nucleotides are TGTGCCAGCAGCTTGACCGGGGGAAAGAACACCGGGGAGCTGTTTTTT.

In this sample, this clone turned up a few times. The V call is TRBV11-2, the J call TRBJ2-5, with D possibly TRBD2 on 5 matching bases. The DNA end is a closer match to TRBJ2-7, so the J assignment may be wrong. There are 16 residues in the CDR3. The germline V gene encodes CDR1 SGHAT and CDR2 FQNNGV. The CDR3 nucleotides are TGTGCCAGCAGCCGCCTCCCGGACTCCAGCTCCTACGAGCAGTACTTC. Translating gives CASSRLPDSSSYEQYF.

This clone was seen a single time. CDR3: CASSVGPGINTEAFF. In DNA, the CDR3 is TGTGCCAGCAGCGTAGGCCCGGGTATAAACACTGAAGCTTTCTTT. The rearrangement links TRBV9 to TRBJ1-1, with D uncertain. V was shortened by 0 bases and J by 2 bases, with 11 bases between the two germline ends. The CDR3 covers 15 residues. Germline CDR1 SGDLS, CDR2 YYNGEE.

The chain links TRBV2 to TRBJ1-1, with TRBD1 matching 7 bases. The CDR3 spans 13 residues. The ends lost 7 bases at V and 5 bases at J; junction bases unmatched: 7. Germline values: CDR1 SNHLY, CDR2 FYNNEI. CDR3 bases: TGTGCCAGCAACCTACAGGGGAGAACTGAAGCTTTCTTT. This translates into CASNLQGRTEAFF.

This sequence joins TRBV29-1 and TRBJ1-1; 7 positions match TRBD1. Unmatched junction bases numbered 8, after V lost 3 bases and J lost 10 bases. Looked up from germline, CDR1 is SQVTM and CDR2 is ANQGSEA. This CDR3 is 12 amino acids long. The CDR3 sequence: CSVETTGYGAFF. CDR3 DNA: TGCAGCGTTGAGACGACAGGGTACGGAGCTTTCTTT.

This chain links TRBV6-5 with TRBJ2-5; D not resolved. The CDR3 loop spans 11 amino acids. The germline V and J ends were trimmed by 8 bases and 5 bases, with 9 bases remaining between them. Germline V gene sequence: CDR1 MNHEY, CDR2 SVGAGI. CDR3 coding DNA: TGTGCCAGCTCCACCCGGGAGACCCAGTACTTC. Translation: CASSTRETQYF.

This clone was picked up a small number of times. The chain uses TRBV2 and TRBJ2-2; 8 bases align to TRBD1. Trimming at V came to 4 bases and at J to 3 bases, leaving 4 bases not matched to a gene. CDR1 SNHLY and CDR2 FYNNEI come from the germline V gene. The CDR3 has 15 residues. CDR3 in amino acids: CASSVDRADTGELFF. CDR3 DNA: TGTGCCAGCAGTGTGGACAGGGCCGACACCGGGGAGCTGTTTTTT.

The chain employs TRBV9 and TRBJ2-5, with 10 bases aligning to TRBD1. Unmatched junction bases numbered 8, after V lost 4 bases and J lost 5 bases. Germline V gives CDR1 SGDLS, CDR2 YYNGEE. The CDR3 consists of 15 residues. DNA of the CDR3: TGTGCCAGCAGCTCCCAGACAGGGGGCAGGGAGACCCAGTACTTC. Amino acids: CASSSQTGGRETQYF.

This clone has just a few counts. The rearrangement joins TRBV10-1 to TRBJ2-1, with 7 bases matching TRBD2. Germline-derived CDR1 and CDR2 are WNHNN and SYGVQD (reference sequence). Trimming cost V 6 bases and J 7 bases; bases outside gene matches: 6. This CDR3 region has 13 residues. For the CDR3, the DNA is TGCGCCAGCAGCGGGACTACCCGGAATGAGCAGTTCTTC. Its translation is CASSGTTRNEQFF.

V is TRBV6-1 and J is TRBJ1-5; a possible D gene is TRBD1 (5 bases). This CDR3 comprises 15 residues. Germline assignment: CDR1 MNHNS and CDR2 SASEGT. V lost 2 bases and J lost 1, with 9 bases in between. DNA for the CDR3: TGTGCCAGCAGTGAAAGGGGCAACAGCAATCAGCCCCAGCATTTT. Its protein product is CASSERGNSNQPQHF.

This chain connects TRBV11-3 to TRBJ2-7, with TRBD1 as a possible D gene (6 bases). CDR1 is SGHNT, CDR2 YENEEA, per germline. Between the trimmed V and J ends, which lost 0 bases and 0 bases, there was a span of 15 bases. The CDR3 covers 17 residues. CDR3 residues: CASSLDTGMSGSYEQYF. The CDR3 DNA reads TGTGCCAGCAGCTTAGATACAGGGATGTCGGGCTCCTACGAGCAGTACTTC.

In this sample, this clone turned up a few times. The genes are TRBV15 and TRBJ2-1; D is ambiguous. The V and J ends lost 0 bases and 6 bases respectively, with 9 bases between them. Germline CDR1 and CDR2: LNHNV and YYDKDF (reference sequence). The CDR3 sequence is 14 residues long. The CDR3 coding sequence is TGTGCCACCAGCAGAGACAGAATCTCCAATGAGCAGTTCTTC. Its protein is CATSRDRISNEQFF.

The rearrangement links TRBV7-2 to TRBJ1-2; weak D call: TRBD1 (5 bases). Trimming pared 5 bases from V and 4 bases from J, leaving 14 bases between. Germline loops: CDR1 SGHTA, CDR2 FQGNSA. The CDR3 has 14 amino acids. CDR3 sequence (DNA): TGTGCCAGCAGCCCTATAGGGGAAGGCTATGGCTACACCTTC. It translates to CASSPIGEGYGYTF.

This chain uses TRBV11-2 with TRBJ1-4, with D maybe TRBD1 (5 bases). Germline V gene data show CDR1 as SGHAT and CDR2 as FQNNGV. Deletions cut 2 bases from V and 7 bases from J, with 5 bases between. This CDR3 comprises 12 residues. The CDR3 is CASSLRGEKLFF. The CDR3 coding sequence is TGTGCCAGCAGCTTAAGGGGTGAAAAACTGTTTTTT.

The genes are TRBV18 and TRBJ1-1; D is uncertain. CDR3 size: 14 residues. V lost 4 bases to trimming and J lost 2 bases, with 11 bases between them. The germline CDR1 and CDR2 sequences are KGHSH and LQKENI. The CDR3 sequence: CASSRNSFNTEAFF. In DNA, the CDR3 is TGTGCCAGCTCACGGAACAGTTTCAACACTGAAGCTTTCTTT.

This clone was detected a few times. This chain joins TRBV6-1 and TRBJ2-7; 13 bases agree with TRBD2. The CDR3 has 16 residues. The V segment lost 4 bases and the J segment 7 bases; nucleotides outside the gene matches: 10. Per the germline V gene, CDR1 is MNHNS and CDR2 is SASEGT. The CDR3 DNA reads TGTGCCAGCAGTGCTTCAACCGGGACTAGCGGGAAGGAGCAGTACTTC. Translating gives CASSASTGTSGKEQYF.